These T cell receptor beta chains were read from a single sample in a study of T cell responses to AZD1222 COVID-19 vaccine. The method was immunoSEQ multiplex PCR; TCRdb's version includes in-frame clones alone and lacks a portion of them. The sample includes over 85,000 clones, around 90% of them seen just once. Sequences were derived from peripheral blood, sampled on day 0 of AZD1222 vaccination. The receptors here all came from an adult in good health. CDR3s include the opening cysteine and the closing phenylalanine or tryptophan. The D gene is left open where the match is weak. Clone size is shown for a subset of rows, as once, few, many or a class of expanded clone.

>TRBJ1-1|TRBV11-3|NA|NA
CASSGGHLNTEAFF
>TRBJ1-5|TRBV20-1|NA|NA
CSASVPTGNQPQHF
>TRBJ1-2|TRBV5-1|NA|few
CASRLDTLQDGYTF
>TRBJ1-6|TRBV18|TRBD1|once
CASSRGTGGDSPLHF
>TRBJ1-5|TRBV7-8|NA|NA
CASSLVSWEGNQPQHF
>TRBJ2-5|TRBV2|TRBD1|NA
CASSTDRGKETQYF
>TRBJ1-3|TRBV28|NA|few
CASSRTVLSGNTIYF
>TRBJ2-2|TRBV6-5|NA|few
CASISRDRHTGELFF
>TRBJ2-7|TRBV9|NA|NA
CASSVVEGGEQYF
>TRBJ1-3|TRBV30|NA|NA
CAWSKAGAFSGNTIYF
>TRBJ2-5|TRBV5-1|TRBD1|few
CASSLRTGQETQYF
>TRBJ1-1|TRBV28|NA|NA
CASSRQVTGNTEAFF
>TRBJ1-2|TRBV5-1|NA|once
CASRPGEVSSYGYTF